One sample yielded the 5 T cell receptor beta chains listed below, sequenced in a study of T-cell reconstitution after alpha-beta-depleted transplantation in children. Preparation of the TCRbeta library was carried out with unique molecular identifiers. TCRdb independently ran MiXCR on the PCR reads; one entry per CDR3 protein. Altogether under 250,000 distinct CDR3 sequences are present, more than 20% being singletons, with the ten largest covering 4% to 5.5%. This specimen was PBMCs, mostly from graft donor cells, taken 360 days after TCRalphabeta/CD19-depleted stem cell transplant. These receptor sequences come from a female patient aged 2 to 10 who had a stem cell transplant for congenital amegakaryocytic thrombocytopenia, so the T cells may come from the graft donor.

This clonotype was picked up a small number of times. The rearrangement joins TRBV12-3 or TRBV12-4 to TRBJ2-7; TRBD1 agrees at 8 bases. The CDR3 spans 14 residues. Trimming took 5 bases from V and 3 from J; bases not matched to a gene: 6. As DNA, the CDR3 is TGTGCCAGCAGTCCTGACAGGGGATACTACGAGCAGTACTTC. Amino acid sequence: CASSPDRGYYEQYF.

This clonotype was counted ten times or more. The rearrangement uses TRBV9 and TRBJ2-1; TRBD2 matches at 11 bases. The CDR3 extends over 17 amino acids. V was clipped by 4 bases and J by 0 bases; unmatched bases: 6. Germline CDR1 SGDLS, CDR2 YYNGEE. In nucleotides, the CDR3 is TGTGCCAGCAGCCCTCGACTAGCGGGAAGCTCCTACAATGAGCAGTTCTTC. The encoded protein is CASSPRLAGSSYNEQFF.

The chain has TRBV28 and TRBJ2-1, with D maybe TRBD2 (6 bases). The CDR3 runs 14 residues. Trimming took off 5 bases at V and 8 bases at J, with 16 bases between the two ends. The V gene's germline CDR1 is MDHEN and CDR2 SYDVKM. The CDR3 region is CASSRFGRMDEQFF. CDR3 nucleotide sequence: TGTGCCAGCAGTCGGTTCGGGAGAATGGATGAGCAGTTCTTC.

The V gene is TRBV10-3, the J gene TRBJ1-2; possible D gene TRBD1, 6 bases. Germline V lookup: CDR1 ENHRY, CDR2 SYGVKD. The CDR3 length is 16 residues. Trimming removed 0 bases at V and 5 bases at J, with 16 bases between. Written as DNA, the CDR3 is TGTGCCATCAGTGAGTCGACTGTCAGGGGAGGGTATGGCTACACCTTC. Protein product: CAISESTVRGGYGYTF.

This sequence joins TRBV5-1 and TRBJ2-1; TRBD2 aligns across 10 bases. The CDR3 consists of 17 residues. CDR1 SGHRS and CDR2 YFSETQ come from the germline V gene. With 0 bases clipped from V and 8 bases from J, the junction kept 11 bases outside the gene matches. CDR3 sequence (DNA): TGCGCCAGCAGCTTGGGGGGAAGACTAGCGGGTATCGATGAGCAGTTCTTC. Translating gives CASSLGGRLAGIDEQFF.